These T cell receptor beta chains were read from a single sample in a study of siplizumab effects on memory and regulatory T cells. Sequenced by immunoSEQ multiplex PCR; TCRdb stores in-frame clones only, minus some. The table has some 120,000 clones, roughly 94% seen once. Sequencing was performed on non-Treg CD4+ T cells sorted from blood. Source of these receptors: a human donor in good health. Each CDR3 is given with its conserved first and last residue. D genes are given only for firm matches. Not every row has a clone size; where given, it reads once, few, many or a size class.

v_gene,abundance,j_gene,d_gene,CDR3nt,CDR3aa
TRBV28,-,TRBJ1-5,TRBD1,TGTGCCAGCATTCCTAGGACAGGAGACGATCAGCCCCAGCATTTT,CASIPRTGDDQPQHF
TRBV5-5,-,TRBJ2-2,-,TGTGCCAGCAGATCGAAACAGGGGAGGGACGCCGGGGAGCTGTTTTTT,CASRSKQGRDAGELFF
TRBV27,-,TRBJ2-1,-,TGTGCCAGCAGTTTATCGTTTACTAGCAGCTCCTACAATGAGCAGTTCTTC,CASSLSFTSSSYNEQFF
TRBV11-2,-,TRBJ1-4,-,TGTGCCAGCAGAGTTGCAGGGTCTAATGAAAAACTGTTTTTT,CASRVAGSNEKLFF
TRBV7-9,-,TRBJ1-3,-,TGTGCCAGCAGCTTAGACAGGGTCTCTGGAAACACCATATATTTT,CASSLDRVSGNTIYF
TRBV5-1,-,TRBJ1-5,-,TGTGCCAGCAGCCGCAACAGGGGCAATCAGCCCCAGCATTTT,CASSRNRGNQPQHF
TRBV5-8,-,TRBJ2-1,TRBD1,TGTGCCAGCAGCTGGACAGGGGGTAGGGATGAGCAGTTCTTC,CASSWTGGRDEQFF
TRBV5-1,-,TRBJ2-4,TRBD1,TGCGCCAGCAGTACAGGGGGCGTAGAAGCCAAAAACATTCAGTACTTC,CASSTGGVEAKNIQYF
TRBV5-6,-,TRBJ1-5,-,TGTGCCAGCAGCTTGGGGCTAAAGGTAGGAAGGAACAATCAGCCCCAGCATTTT,CASSLGLKVGRNNQPQHF
TRBV5-1,-,TRBJ1-5,TRBD1,TGCGCCAGCAGGTCAGGGGGCAATAGCAATCAGCCCCAGCATTTT,CASRSGGNSNQPQHF
TRBV2,-,TRBJ2-1,-,TGTGCCAGCAGTGAATCGTTAGGGAGTGAGCAGTTCTTC,CASSESLGSEQFF
TRBV9,-,TRBJ2-7,TRBD2,TGTGCCAGCAGCACGACTAGCGGGAGCTACGAGCAGTACTTC,CASSTTSGSYEQYF
TRBV11-3,-,TRBJ2-3,-,TGTGCCAGCAGCTTAGGGGAACCGAGAGATACGCAGTATTTT,CASSLGEPRDTQYF
TRBV4-1,-,TRBJ2-7,-,TGCGCCAGCAGCCCTCGGGGCTCGAAGTACGAGCAGTACTTC,CASSPRGSKYEQYF
TRBV7-9,-,TRBJ2-7,-,TGTGCCAGCAGCTTAGCCTTATACGAGCAGTACTTC,CASSLALYEQYF
TRBV10-3,once,TRBJ1-1,-,TGTGCCATCAGGGACAGTACCTCCACTGAAGCTTTCTTT,CAIRDSTSTEAFF
TRBV5-6,-,TRBJ1-1,TRBD1,TGTGCCAGCAGCTGGGGCTATACAGGGGGAACTGAAGCTTTCTTT,CASSWGYTGGTEAFF
TRBV6-1,few,TRBJ2-7,-,TGTGCCACCATACAGGGCAACTCCTACGAGCAGTACTTC,CATIQGNSYEQYF
TRBV19,-,TRBJ1-2,-,TGTGCCAGTAGTATACCGGAGCCCCTCCAAGGGATCTATGGCTACACCTTC,CASSIPEPLQGIYGYTF
TRBV6-5,-,TRBJ1-1,-,TGTGCCAGCAGCTCGGGGGCAGGTGGGCGAGCTTTCTTT,CASSSGAGGRAFF
TRBV2,-,TRBJ1-5,-,TGTGCCAGCAGCGCGGACAGTGGTAGCAATCAGCCCCAGCATTTT,CASSADSGSNQPQHF
TRBV27,-,TRBJ2-2,TRBD2,TGTGCCAGCCGACGGGGGGGGACCGCGAACACCGGGGAGCTGTTTTTT,CASRRGGTANTGELFF
TRBV29-1,-,TRBJ1-2,-,TGCAGCGTTGTCAGGGGTAAAAATGGCTACACCTTC,CSVVRGKNGYTF
TRBV5-1,-,TRBJ2-5,TRBD2,TGCGCCAGCAGCGTGGGACTAGCGGGGGCTCAAGAGACCCAGTACTTC,CASSVGLAGAQETQYF
TRBV11-2,-,TRBJ2-5,-,TGTGCCAGCAGCCCGAGGGAGACCCAGTACTTC,CASSPRETQYF
TRBV12-5,-,TRBJ2-5,TRBD1,TGTGCTAGTGGTTCCCGACAGGGGGAGCAGTACTTC,CASGSRQGEQYF
TRBV6-4,-,TRBJ1-5,-,TGTGCCAGCAGTGAGGAGGGTTTGCAGCCCCAGCATTTT,CASSEEGLQPQHF
TRBV5-1,-,TRBJ2-7,-,TGCGCCAGCAGCTTGACTTGGGGGGGCCCCTACGAGCAGTACTTC,CASSLTWGGPYEQYF
TRBV2,-,TRBJ1-3,-,TGTGCCACCAGGAGTGGGGGAGCCGGAAACACCATATATTTT,CATRSGGAGNTIYF
TRBV6-1,-,TRBJ1-5,-,TGTGCCAGCAGTAAAGGAGGGACCTTGGAGGAGAATCAGCCCCAGCATTTT,CASSKGGTLEENQPQHF
TRBV5-4,-,TRBJ2-7,TRBD1,TGTGCCAGCAGCTTGGTGGGACAGGGAACCACCGAGCAGTACTTC,CASSLVGQGTTEQYF
TRBV7-9,-,TRBJ1-2,-,TGTGCCAGCACCCCTCTCAGGGGAGAACGTGGCTACACCTTC,CASTPLRGERGYTF
TRBV29-1,-,TRBJ2-5,TRBD1,TGCAGCGTCGGACAGGGGCGGGAGACCCAGTACTTC,CSVGQGRETQYF
TRBV5-1,-,TRBJ2-7,-,TGCGCCAGCAGCCCGGCCGGACGGACCTACGAGCAGTACTTC,CASSPAGRTYEQYF